This entry lists 8 T cell receptor beta chains sequenced from one sample in a study of shared clonotypes between healthy human individuals. Profiling relied on immunoSEQ multiplex PCR, and the TCRdb table lists in-frame clones only, not all of them. This sample has about 1 million clones; around 76% occur once, and the top ten carry approximately 1.5%. The specimen was memory CD4+ T cells sorted from blood. Subset indicated: CD45RA-negative fraction. These receptors were obtained from a man between 18 and 35 years old in good health.

DNA of the CDR3: TGTGCCAGCAGCTTAGTGGTAGGAGGAGCTGGAAACACCATATATTTT. It is translated as CASSLVVGGAGNTIYF. The chain carries TRBV7-2 and TRBJ1-3; no definite D call. This CDR3 region has 16 residues. Germline V lookup: CDR1 SGHTA, CDR2 FQGNSA. Deletions cut 1 base from V and 2 bases from J, with 12 bases between.

The gene calls are TRBV10-3 and TRBJ2-5; 10 positions agree with TRBD2. The V gene end was trimmed by 6 bases and the J gene end by 4 bases; junction bases not matched to a gene: 8. The germline CDR1 and CDR2 sequences are ENHRY and SYGVKD. This CDR3 contains 15 residues. For the CDR3, the DNA is TGTGCCATCAGGCTAGCGGGAGTACCAGGAGAGACCCAGTACTTC. Its translation is CAIRLAGVPGETQYF.

The chain carries TRBV28 and TRBJ1-1; 10 bases match TRBD1. This CDR3 contains 15 residues. Germline values: CDR1 MDHEN, CDR2 SYDVKM. DNA of the CDR3: TGTGCGGGGGAGGGGACAGGGGCTATGAACACTGAAGCTTTCTTT. Its protein is CAGEGTGAMNTEAFF.

With regard to this clone: At the DNA level, this CDR3 is encoded by other sequences in the same sample as well. The J gene is TRBJ1-1, the V gene TRBV10-3; 8 bases agree with TRBD1. The CDR3 has 15 amino acids. The J segment lost 4 bases and the V segment lost 0 bases, leaving 4 bases of the junction unmatched. From germline, CDR1 is ENHRY and CDR2 SYGVKD. The DNA for the CDR3 is TGTGCCATCAGTGAGTCGCAGGGGGCTGGCACTGAAGCTTTCTTT. Amino acid sequence: CAISESQGAGTEAFF.

The V and J genes are TRBV4-3 and TRBJ2-3, with TRBD1 as a possible D gene (5 bases). The ends were cut back, 0 bases at V and 1 base at J, with 8 bases in the middle. The CDR3 covers 15 residues. Germline V gene sequence: CDR1 LGHNA, CDR2 YSLEER. Here the CDR3 reads CASSQDRQRTDTQYF. The CDR3 nucleotides are TGCGCCAGCAGCCAAGATCGACAGCGCACAGATACGCAGTATTTT.

In its sample, this clone was seen a few times. This sequence joins TRBV28 and TRBJ1-2; the D is unclear. CDR3 length equals 12 residues. Germline assignment: CDR1 MDHEN and CDR2 SYDVKM. V lost 6 bases and J 4 bases, leaving 9 bases between the germline ends. CDR3 nucleotides: TGTGCCAGCAGCCCCCAGAGCTATGGCTACACCTTC. Encoded protein: CASSPQSYGYTF.

About this clone itself: This CDR3 is also generated by other DNA sequences in the sample. The chain combines TRBV5-1 with TRBJ1-5, with D possibly TRBD1 on 5 matching bases. The germline V gene has CDR1 SGHRS and CDR2 YFSETQ. Trimming removed 0 bases at V and 0 bases at J, with 7 bases between. The CDR3 covers 15 residues. In DNA form, the CDR3 reads TGCGCCAGCAGCTTGGACGGGGGTAGCAATCAGCCCCAGCATTTT. Translating gives CASSLDGGSNQPQHF.

The V and J genes are TRBV4-3 and TRBJ1-2, with 11 bases identical to TRBD1. CDR1 LGHNA and CDR2 YSLEER come from the germline V gene. The CDR3 totals 16 residues. V shed 2 bases and J 7 bases; nucleotides not matched to a gene: 9. CDR3 in amino acids: CASSQFRTGGSGGYTF. CDR3 nucleotide sequence: TGCGCCAGCAGCCAATTCCGGACAGGGGGCTCAGGTGGCTACACCTTC.